This TCR beta chain was found in a study of CD8+CD57+ T cells in acquired aplastic anemia. About the research overall: DNA recovered from sorted CD4+ and CD8+ cells had a mean of approximately 3.2 ug.

The CDR3 consists of 14 residues. Trimming removed 5 bases from V and 4 bases from J; junction bases left unmatched: 7. General study findings and limits: Roughly 28 was the count of CD8+ CDR3 sequences that patients shared with controls.

Notes on this clonotype: The antigen remains undetermined.

The template used for profiling TCR beta VDJ and CDR3 was genomic DNA. TCRdb re-derived calls from the reads in MiXCR, one entry per CDR3 protein. The table records 200,000 to 250,000 distinct CDR3 sequences, 65% of them present only once. Individuals selected for sequencing had exhibited CD8+CD57+ cell expansion on flow cytometry. The chain combines TRBV12-3 or TRBV12-4 with TRBJ2-5; 7 positions agree with TRBD1. This TCR derives from a human donor with aplastic anemia. Material: sorted CD4+, CD8+, or CD8+CD57+ T cells (not recorded which) from PBMCs. CDR3 nucleotide sequence: TGTGCCAGCAGTCCAGACAGGGTGGCAGAGACCCAGTACTTC. Protein: CASSPDRVAETQYF.